The entry below describes one T cell receptor (beta chain). V shed 4 bases and J 5 bases; nucleotides not matched to a gene: 6. Germline CDR1 is PRHDT and CDR2 is FYEKMQ (reference sequence). The CDR3 runs to 14 residues. This record comes from a study of blood T cell repertoires in COVID-19. At the level of the study: Samples representing acute and convalescent COVID-19 were sourced from the United States, Italy and Spain.

As handled by the study authors: Reference gene primer amplification in the assay estimated nucleated cell counts. Sequenced by immunoSEQ multiplex PCR; TCRdb stores in-frame clones only, minus some. For V, J and clone size, that table is used; D and trimming come from the DNA. Of approximately 210,000 clones in the sample, 70% to 90% were seen once. The TCR originated in a man aged 25 to 45 who had recovered from COVID-19. The chain carries TRBV13 and TRBJ2-7; TRBD1 matches at 9 bases. Sequencing used peripheral blood. CDR3 sequence: CASSSGTGPHEQYF. CDR3 in DNA: TGTGCCAGCAGCTCAGGGACAGGGCCCCACGAGCAGTACTTC.